The clone carrying this T cell receptor beta chain was observed a handful of times. Its matching antigen is unknown. The germline gene is not matched at one end of the junction; a read error may be the cause. A multiplex PCR was run with 60 Vbeta primers and 13 Jbeta primers. Sequencing was performed with immunoSEQ multiplex PCR; in TCRdb, only in-frame clones are kept and a portion is missing. Of 180,000 or so clones in the sample, 60% to 80% were seen once. The germline gives CDR1 SEHNR, CDR2 FQNEAQ (reference sequence). This CDR3 is 12 amino acids long. These data are taken from a study of cytomegalovirus exposure and HLA in healthy donors. Study background: Within the Caucasian-associated ancestry cluster were around 80% of the 398 genotyped donors.

Whole-study results and caveats: In a later analysis, a genetic analysis reported fewer productive-TCR N-insertions in an Asian-associated ancestry cluster than the cohort average. Most subjects' HLA-A and HLA-B alleles were reportedly predicted from TCR beta sequences. A later analysis showed HLA-associated TCR beta chains outstripping equally common others in clonal expansion.

The clonotype comes from a man aged 35-49 years in good health and CMV-seronegative. The chain couples TRBV7-9 to TRBJ1-1, with D tentatively TRBD1 (5 bases). The sample consisted of PBMCs. CDR3 in amino acids: CSSSLQDTEAFF. The CDR3 region has the DNA TGTTCCAGCAGCTTACAGGACACTGAAGCTTTCTTT.